This TCR beta chain was profiled in a study of beta chain features in type 1 diabetes. Across the whole study: Comparable age, gender and cell yields were observed in patients relative to healthy donors.

Via CD45RO/CCR7/CD25/CD127/CD95/CD27, cells of the CD4+ naive, central memory, regulatory and stem cell-like memory subsets were sorted. This clone showed up just once. Antigen unknown. Expressed TCRB transcripts were sequenced, since all the RNA that had been isolated was reverse transcribed. Sequencing used immunoSEQ multiplex PCR; TCRdb keeps in-frame clones, though not all of them. The sample has under 130,000 clones; 25% to 30% are singletons. V was trimmed by 3 bases and J by 5 bases, leaving 7 bases between them. CDR1 DFQATT and CDR2 SNEGSKA come from the germline V gene (reference sequence). The CDR3 contains 11 residues. Study-wide results and limits: Diminished insertions and augmented deletions at VDJ junctions characterized type 1 diabetes patients. Shortening of TCRB CDR3s, moderate but significant, appeared in all four CD4+ subsets of Type 1 diabetes patients.

This chain connects TRBV20-1 to TRBJ2-5; D is unresolved. The sample taken for sequencing was central memory CD4+ T cells from blood. The source of this sequence is a woman under 30 with type 1 diabetes. In nucleotides, the CDR3 is TGCAGTGCTAGCCAGGCGGAGACCCAGTACTTC. This gives the protein CSASQAETQYF.